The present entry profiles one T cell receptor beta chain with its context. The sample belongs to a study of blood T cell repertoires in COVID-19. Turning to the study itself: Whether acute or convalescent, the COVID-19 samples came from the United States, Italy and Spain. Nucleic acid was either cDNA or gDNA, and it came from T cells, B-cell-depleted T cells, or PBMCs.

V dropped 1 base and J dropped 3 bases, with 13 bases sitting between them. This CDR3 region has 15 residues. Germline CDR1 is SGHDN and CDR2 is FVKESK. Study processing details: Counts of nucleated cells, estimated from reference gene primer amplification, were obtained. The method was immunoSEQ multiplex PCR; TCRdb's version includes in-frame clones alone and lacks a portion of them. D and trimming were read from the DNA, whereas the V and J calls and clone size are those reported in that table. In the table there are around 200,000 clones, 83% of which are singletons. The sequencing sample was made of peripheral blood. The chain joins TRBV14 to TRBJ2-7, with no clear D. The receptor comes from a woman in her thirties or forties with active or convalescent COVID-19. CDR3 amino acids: CASSQARQHLYEQYF. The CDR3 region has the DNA TGTGCCAGCAGCCAAGCCCGTCAACACCTCTACGAGCAGTACTTC.